Listed here are 18 T cell receptor beta chains from one sample, sequenced in a study of brain T cells in children with intractable seizures. Time point here: blood from clinic visit 5 months post-surgery; TSC patient then seizure free. Libraries were prepared by immunoSEQ multiplex PCR; TCRdb keeps only in-frame clonotypes and omits some of them. In the table there are under 400,000 clones, about 93% of which are singletons. The input for sequencing was peripheral blood, taken about 5 months after surgery. These receptors were obtained from a boy younger than two with tuberous sclerosis and intractable seizures.

The genes are TRBV27 and TRBJ1-5; D uncertain. CDR1 is MNHEY and CDR2 is SMNVEV in the germline V gene (reference sequence). The CDR3 is 16 amino acids. Trimming left V 2 bases short and J 0 bases short, with 11 bases between. The CDR3 coding sequence is TGTGCCAGCAGTTTAAATCGCAGTAATAGCAATCAGCCCCAGCATTTT. Translated, it gives CASSLNRSNSNQPQHF.

J is TRBJ1-5 and V is TRBV27; the match to TRBD1 covers 7 bases. Germline-derived CDR1 and CDR2 are MNHEY and SMNVEV (reference sequence). V lost 3 bases, J lost 0 bases, and 8 bases stayed unmatched. This CDR3 region has 17 residues. The CDR3 sequence is CASSLPGQAYSNQPQHF. The CDR3 coding sequence is TGTGCCAGCAGTTTGCCCGGACAGGCCTATAGCAATCAGCCCCAGCATTTT.

The CDR3, as DNA: TGCGCCAGCAGCAAGCCTAGCGGGGGGGATAATGAGCAGTTCTTC. Encoded protein: CASSKPSGGDNEQFF. V is TRBV5-1 and J is TRBJ2-1; 12 bases are a match to TRBD2. Germline assignment: CDR1 SGHRS and CDR2 YFSETQ. The CDR3 length is 15 residues. V dropped 4 bases and J dropped 7; count of bases not matched to a gene: 6.

The chain is built from TRBV5-5 and TRBJ1-1; tentative D call: TRBD1 (5 bases). The CDR3 is made up of 14 amino acids. CDR1 SGHKS and CDR2 YYEKEE come from the germline V gene (reference sequence). Trimming took 4 bases from V and 1 from J, leaving 11 bases between them. CDR3 nucleotide sequence: TGTGCCAGCAGCGGGGTACAGGAGAACACTGAAGCTTTCTTT. Translation: CASSGVQENTEAFF.

This clone was picked up a small number of times. In the same sample, other DNA sequences code for this CDR3. V and J are TRBV19 and TRBJ1-3; D is ambiguous. Germline values: CDR1 LNHDA, CDR2 SQIVND (reference sequence). V was shortened by 1 base and J by 1 base, with 2 bases between the two germline ends. The CDR3 loop spans 13 amino acids. This chain's CDR3 is CASSIGSGNTIYF. Written as DNA, the CDR3 is TGTGCCAGTAGTATAGGATCTGGAAACACCATATATTTT.

Regarding this clone: In the same sample, other DNA sequences code for this CDR3. The V and J genes are TRBV5-1 and TRBJ2-5, with D tentatively TRBD2 (5 bases). Trimming removed 4 bases from V and 5 bases from J, with 21 bases in between. This CDR3 has 16 amino acids. The germline CDR1 and CDR2 sequences are SGHRS and YFSETQ. The CDR3 protein is CASSPKVGSRGETQYF. The CDR3 DNA is TGCGCCAGCAGCCCGAAAGTGGGGTCTAGAGGGGAGACCCAGTACTTC.

The chain couples TRBV30 to TRBJ2-5, with D perhaps matching TRBD1 or TRBD2 (5 bases each). The CDR3 length is 13 residues. Looked up from germline, CDR1 is GTSNPN and CDR2 is SVGIG (reference sequence). V lost 1 base and J lost 10, with 16 bases in between. DNA of the CDR3: TGTGCCTGGAGTGCTAGCCCTCAGGGTGGCCAGTACTTC. Translating gives CAWSASPQGGQYF.

The rearrangement joins TRBV4-2 to TRBJ2-4; possibly TRBD2 for D (6 bases). The CDR3 consists of 14 residues. Trimming removed 8 bases at V and 1 base at J, with 12 bases between. CDR1 LGHNA and CDR2 YNFKEQ come from the germline V gene. The CDR3 sequence is CASGRETAKNIQYF. CDR3 sequence (DNA): TGTGCCAGCGGCCGGGAGACGGCCAAAAACATTCAGTACTTC.

The J gene is TRBJ1-3, the V gene TRBV9; unclear D gene. This CDR3 region has 14 residues. V dropped 0 bases and J dropped 4 bases, with 8 bases sitting between them. Per the germline V gene, CDR1 is SGDLS and CDR2 is YYNGEE. CDR3 residues: CASSVGWAGNTIYF. CDR3 in DNA: TGTGCCAGCAGCGTAGGTTGGGCGGGAAACACCATATATTTT.

The CDR3 coding sequence is TGCGCCAGCAGCTTGGAGGGGAGGCATAATGAAAAACTGTTTTTT. The encoded protein is CASSLEGRHNEKLFF. The rearrangement links TRBV5-1 to TRBJ1-4; D is perhaps TRBD1 (5 bases). Trimming removed 0 bases from V and 4 bases from J, with 10 bases in between. CDR3 length: 15 residues. Germline CDR1 SGHRS, CDR2 YFSETQ.

The J gene is TRBJ2-1, the V gene TRBV14; TRBD2 agrees at 7 bases. This CDR3 is 14 amino acids long. The V gene's germline CDR1 is SGHDN and CDR2 FVKESK. V shed 6 bases and J 9 bases; nucleotides not matched to a gene: 11. CDR3 sequence: CASSRMGRVGEQFF. CDR3 nucleotide sequence: TGTGCCAGCAGTCGAATGGGGAGGGTTGGTGAGCAGTTCTTC.

J is TRBJ2-3 and V is TRBV28, with 11 positions matching TRBD1. Trimming cost V 5 bases and J 0 bases; bases outside gene matches: 7. CDR1 and CDR2 from the germline V gene are MDHEN and SYDVKM. This CDR3 is built from 17 residues. The CDR3 DNA reads TGTGCCAGCAGTCACCGGACAGGGGGCTGGAGCACAGATACGCAGTATTTT. It yields the protein CASSHRTGGWSTDTQYF.

CDR3 bases: TGTGCCAGCAGCTTAGGAACGCGGGAGGTCGGGGAGACCCAGTACTTC. Residues: CASSLGTREVGETQYF. The chain recombines TRBV13 with TRBJ2-5; 8 bases align to TRBD2. Trimming took 0 bases from V and 5 from J; bases not matched to a gene: 8. This CDR3 spans 16 amino acids. Germline-derived CDR1 and CDR2 are PRHDT and FYEKMQ (reference sequence).

The chain joins TRBV2 to TRBJ2-2, with a tentative D call TRBD2 (6 bases). The V end lost 2 bases, the J end lost 5 bases, and 21 bases lay between the germline ends. The CDR3 runs 18 residues. CDR1 is SNHLY and CDR2 is FYNNEI in the germline V gene. In nucleotides, the CDR3 is TGTGCCAGCAGTGAATGGAGCCCCGGGACTTTCTTAACCGGGGAGCTGTTTTTT. Its protein is CASSEWSPGTFLTGELFF.

The genes are TRBV4-2 and TRBJ2-7; 11 nucleotides line up with TRBD1. CDR3 length equals 19 residues. V gave up 0 bases and J gave up 4 bases; unmatched junction bases: 14. CDR1 and CDR2 (germline): LGHNA, YNFKEQ. The CDR3 nucleotides read TGTGCCAGCAGCCAAGACCCCCTGCCCGGGACAGGGGGAGCATACGAGCAGTACTTC. Translation: CASSQDPLPGTGGAYEQYF.

The chain recombines TRBV7-9 with TRBJ2-1, with TRBD2 identical over 9 bases. This CDR3 spans 16 amino acids. The germline V gene encodes CDR1 SEHNR and CDR2 FQNEAQ (reference sequence). After removal of 5 bases from V and 10 bases from J, the junction contained 15 bases not matched to a gene. The DNA of the CDR3 is TGTGCCAGCAGCCCCGGGGGCGGGAGGGCCCGGGAGGAGCAGTTCTTC. Translating gives CASSPGGGRAREEQFF.

The chain is built from TRBV24-1 and TRBJ2-7, with no clear D. Germline V CDR1 and CDR2: KGHDR, SFDVKD. Trimming took off 5 bases at V and 10 bases at J, with 14 bases between the two ends. This CDR3 is 12 amino acids long. This chain's CDR3 is CATSALGTPQYF. CDR3 bases: TGTGCCACCAGTGCCCTCGGAACTCCCCAGTACTTC.

V usage is TRBV6-5 and J usage is TRBJ2-1, with TRBD2 matching over 7 bases. With 6 bases clipped from V and 3 bases from J, the junction kept 5 bases outside the gene matches. CDR1 MNHEY and CDR2 SVGAGI come from the germline V gene. The CDR3 length is 14 residues. The CDR3, as DNA: TGTGCCAGCAGGAAAGAGCGGGACTACAATGAGCAGTTCTTC. It encodes CASRKERDYNEQFF.